The T cell receptor beta chain under discussion was sequenced for a study of blood T cell repertoires in COVID-19. The protocol was immunoSEQ multiplex PCR, while the TCRdb copy is restricted to in-frame clones and leaves out a portion. The table lists 90,000 to 120,000 clones, over 75% of them singletons. Germline assignment: CDR1 LNHDA and CDR2 SQIVND (reference sequence). The ends were cut back, 1 base at V and 4 bases at J, with 11 bases in the middle. The CDR3 has 15 residues. This sequence originates from a woman in her 70s with acute or convalescent COVID-19. Input material: peripheral blood. This sequence joins TRBV19 and TRBJ1-5; D is unclear. Here the CDR3 DNA reads TGTGCCAGTAGTATAGGGGCAGTTGGGAATCAGCCCCAGCATTTT. Residues: CASSIGAVGNQPQHF.